These 27 T cell receptor beta chains originate from one sample sequenced in a study of blood T cell repertoires in COVID-19. Only in-frame clones appear in the TCRdb table, and some are missing; sequencing was by immunoSEQ multiplex PCR. The repertoire consists of 65,000 to 70,000 clones, with roughly 85% occurring once and the leading ten covering approximately 20%. Sequenced material: peripheral blood. The receptors stem from a woman older than 75 with acute or convalescent COVID-19.

This sequence joins TRBV19 and TRBJ2-3; a weak D match, TRBD1 (5 bases). Germline CDR1 reads LNHDA; CDR2 reads SQIVND (reference sequence). With 6 bases removed from V and 0 bases from J, the gap between germline ends came to 7 bases. The CDR3 loop spans 13 amino acids. CDR3 amino acids: CASRYRSTDTQYF. The CDR3 nucleotides are TGTGCCAGTAGGTACAGGAGCACAGATACGCAGTATTTT.

CDR3 sequence: CASSSGQLSGNTIYF. The CDR3 nucleotides read TGTGCCAGCAGTTCGGGACAGCTCTCTGGAAACACCATATATTTT. V is TRBV7-9 and J is TRBJ1-3, with 7 bases matching TRBD1. The length of the CDR3 is 15 residues. Trimming cost V 6 bases and J 0 bases; bases outside gene matches: 5. Germline V CDR1 and CDR2: SEHNR, FQNEAQ (reference sequence).

Here the CDR3 reads CASSLELTDTQYF. DNA for the CDR3: TGCGCCAGCAGCTTGGAACTCACAGATACGCAGTATTTT. V gene TRBV5-1 combines with J gene TRBJ2-3; D gene unclear. Per the germline V gene, CDR1 is SGHRS and CDR2 is YFSETQ. Trimming removed 0 bases at V and 2 bases at J, with 4 bases between. CDR3 length: 13 residues.

The chain is built from TRBV6-6 and TRBJ2-2, with 8 bases aligning to TRBD2. This CDR3 is built from 14 residues. Trimming at V came to 5 bases and at J to 8 bases, leaving 7 bases not matched to a gene. Germline V gene lookup returns CDR1 MNHNY and CDR2 SVGAGI (reference sequence). The CDR3 is CASSPRGGRGELFF. CDR3 nucleotide sequence: TGTGCCAGCAGTCCCCGGGGGGGCAGGGGGGAGCTGTTTTTT.

The chain is built from TRBV2 and TRBJ2-5; D unresolved. CDR3 length: 12 amino acids. CDR1 is SNHLY, CDR2 FYNNEI, per germline. V was pared by 4 bases and J by 5 bases, with 8 bases between. The CDR3 spells CASSAYWETQYF. DNA of the CDR3: TGTGCCAGCAGTGCCTACTGGGAGACCCAGTACTTC.

The rearrangement joins TRBV10-1 to TRBJ2-7, with D hard to call. V was shortened by 2 bases and J by 3 bases, with 2 bases between the two germline ends. The CDR3 consists of 11 residues. Germline V gene lookup returns CDR1 WNHNN and CDR2 SYGVQD (reference sequence). The CDR3 DNA reads as TGCGCCAGCAGTGAGCGCTACGAGCAGTACTTC. Protein sequence: CASSERYEQYF.

The rearrangement links TRBV15 to TRBJ2-5; 8 nucleotides align to TRBD1. Germline loops: CDR1 LNHNV, CDR2 YYDKDF (reference sequence). With 2 bases clipped from V and 7 bases from J, the junction kept 6 bases outside the gene matches. The CDR3 has 14 residues. As DNA, the CDR3 is TGTGCCACCAGCAGACAGGGGGCGAGGAGGACCCAGTACTTC. Translating it yields CATSRQGARRTQYF.

The chain employs TRBV6-4 and TRBJ1-1, with a possible D match to TRBD1 (5 bases). The CDR3 loop spans 13 amino acids. Trimming stripped 6 bases from V and 5 bases from J, with 13 bases between. Germline V gives CDR1 MRHNA, CDR2 SNTAGT. The chain's CDR3 is CASRPFQGTEAFF. The CDR3 bases are TGTGCCAGCAGACCCTTTCAGGGAACTGAAGCTTTCTTT.

The chain is built from TRBV7-2 and TRBJ1-5; TRBD1 might be the D (6 bases). V lost 5 bases, J lost 4 bases, and 12 bases lay in between. Germline values: CDR1 SGHTA, CDR2 FQGNSA. CDR3 length: 14 amino acids. The CDR3 sequence is CASSQGHGNQPQHF. The CDR3 DNA reads TGTGCCAGCAGCCAGGGACATGGTAATCAGCCCCAGCATTTT.

The chain couples TRBV6-4 to TRBJ1-1; tentative D call: TRBD1 (5 bases). The CDR3 loop spans 13 amino acids. The V and J ends lost 2 bases and 4 bases respectively, with 8 bases between them. Per germline, CDR1 MRHNA and CDR2 SNTAGT. CDR3: CASSDGAGTEAFF. CDR3 nucleotide sequence: TGTGCCAGCAGTGACGGGGCAGGCACTGAAGCTTTCTTT.

CDR3 sequence: CASSTPPGLGKETQYF. The CDR3 nucleotides read TGTGCCAGCAGCACCCCCCCGGGACTAGGTAAAGAGACCCAGTACTTC. V usage is TRBV7-9 and J usage is TRBJ2-5, with 8 bases lining up with TRBD2. The J segment lost 3 bases and the V segment lost 5 bases, leaving 11 bases of the junction unmatched. CDR3 length: 16 amino acids. Germline V gene data show CDR1 as SEHNR and CDR2 as FQNEAQ (reference sequence).

The V and J genes are TRBV7-2 and TRBJ1-2, with 9 bases that match TRBD1. After removal of 3 bases from V and 7 bases from J, the junction contained 9 bases not matched to a gene. Germline V gene data show CDR1 as SGHTA and CDR2 as FQGNSA. The CDR3 length is 15 residues. CDR3 nucleotides: TGTGCCAGCAGCTTGATTACAGGGGGCTCAGTTGGCTACACCTTC. This gives the protein CASSLITGGSVGYTF.

The chain joins TRBV27 to TRBJ1-1; 9 nucleotides align to TRBD1. This CDR3 spans 14 amino acids. CDR1 is MNHEY and CDR2 is SMNVEV in the germline V gene (reference sequence). Trimming at V came to 6 bases and at J to 5 bases, leaving 7 bases not matched to a gene. The CDR3 region has the DNA TGTGCCAGCAGATACGGGACAGGGAGAACTGAAGCTTTCTTT. Its protein is CASRYGTGRTEAFF.

The V call is TRBV5-1, the J call TRBJ1-1, with no clear D. Germline values: CDR1 SGHRS, CDR2 YFSETQ. The CDR3 sequence is 14 residues long. V was shortened by 4 bases and J by 4 bases, with 14 bases between the two germline ends. The CDR3 nucleotides read TGCGCCAGCAGCCTGGACTCAAGAACCACTGAAGCTTTCTTT. Amino acids: CASSLDSRTTEAFF.

The chain is built from TRBV2 and TRBJ1-5, with 7 bases that match TRBD1. This CDR3 is built from 15 residues. V gave up 8 bases and J gave up 4 bases; unmatched junction bases: 11. CDR1 is SNHLY, CDR2 FYNNEI, per germline. CDR3 amino acids: CASGVGDRLNQPQHF. In DNA form, the CDR3 reads TGTGCCAGCGGTGTAGGGGACAGACTTAATCAGCCCCAGCATTTT. Variable domain in full (rest from reference TRBV2 and TRBJ1-5): EPEVTQTPSHQVTQMGQEVILRCVPISNHLYFYWYRQILGQKVEFLVSFYNNEISEKSEIFDDQFSVERPDGSNFTLKIRSTKLEDSAMYFCASGVGDRLNQPQHFGDGTRLSIL.

The count of this clone is one. This rearrangement joins TRBV7-2 to TRBJ2-7, with 9 nucleotides matching TRBD2. From germline, CDR1 is SGHTA and CDR2 FQGNSA. This CDR3 region has 16 residues. Losses at the gene ends were 1 base for V and 1 base for J; bases not matched to a gene: 5. This chain's CDR3 is CASSLDGSGRSYEQYF. The CDR3 DNA reads as TGTGCCAGCAGCTTAGATGGTAGCGGGAGATCCTACGAGCAGTACTTC.

The chain links TRBV6-6 to TRBJ1-2; the D gene is possibly TRBD1 (6 bases). Germline-derived CDR1 and CDR2 are MNHNY and SVGAGI (reference sequence). The CDR3 contains 13 residues. The V and J ends lost 6 bases and 2 bases respectively, with 10 bases between them. CDR3 in amino acids: CASSKTGNYGYTF. The CDR3 region has the DNA TGTGCCAGCAGCAAAACAGGGAACTATGGCTACACCTTC.

This clone has only a few counts. The chain joins TRBV5-8 to TRBJ2-1, with 8 positions matching TRBD2. The germline V gene encodes CDR1 SGHTS and CDR2 YDEGEE. J gave up 7 bases and V 4 bases, and 10 bases lay outside the gene matches. The CDR3 consists of 15 residues. The CDR3 sequence is CASSRGTRSRNEQFF. The DNA of the CDR3 is TGTGCCAGCAGCCGAGGGACTAGATCTCGGAATGAGCAGTTCTTC.

The CDR3 bases are TGTGCCAGCAGCGGACAGGGGGTAATGTATGGCTACACCTTC. It is translated as CASSGQGVMYGYTF. This chain uses TRBV2 with TRBJ1-2; 10 bases are shared with TRBD1. This CDR3 is built from 14 residues. V lost 6 bases and J lost 5; bases outside the gene matches: 6. Germline CDR1 and CDR2: SNHLY and FYNNEI.

CDR3 region: CASSQDRGLSSYNSPLHF. The CDR3 DNA is TGTGCCAGCAGCCAAGACAGGGGGCTGAGCTCCTATAATTCACCCCTCCACTTT. This chain links TRBV27 with TRBJ1-6; 10 positions agree with TRBD1. The CDR3 consists of 18 residues. The ends lost 6 bases at V and 0 bases at J; junction bases unmatched: 8. Looked up from germline, CDR1 is MNHEY and CDR2 is SMNVEV (reference sequence).

The chain combines TRBV5-1 with TRBJ1-3; perhaps TRBD1 as D (5 bases). Per germline, CDR1 SGHRS and CDR2 YFSETQ. CDR3 length: 14 amino acids. V was cut by 4 bases and J by 10 bases, with 18 bases left in between. CDR3 nucleotide sequence: TGCGCCAGCAGCCCCGGCGGGGGAGGTGGGACCATATATTTT. It is translated as CASSPGGGGGTIYF.

The V gene is TRBV9, the J gene TRBJ1-6, with D possibly matching TRBD1 (6 bases). V gave up 4 bases and J gave up 9 bases, with 14 bases separating them. CDR1 is SGDLS, CDR2 YYNGEE, per germline. The CDR3 totals 14 residues. The CDR3 loop reads CASSMGQLGSPLHF. DNA for the CDR3: TGTGCCAGCAGCATGGGACAATTGGGTTCACCCCTCCACTTT. Complete variable domain (other parts from reference TRBV9 and TRBJ1-6): DSGVTQTPKHLITATGQRVTLRCSPRSGDLSVYWYQQSLDQGLQFLIQYYNGEERAKGNILERFSAQQFPDLHSELNLSSLELGDSALYFCASSMGQLGSPLHFGNGTRLTVT.

The rearrangement uses TRBV5-6 and TRBJ1-2; 10 bases align to TRBD1. Germline lookup yields CDR1 SGHDT and CDR2 YYEEEE. The CDR3 runs 15 residues. J lost 5 bases, V lost 1 base, and 5 bases had no gene match. CDR3 region: CASSLLGDRGYGYTF. For the CDR3, the DNA is TGTGCCAGCAGCTTGTTGGGGGACAGGGGATATGGCTACACCTTC.

By its share, this clone is medium-sized. The chain joins TRBV7-9 to TRBJ1-5, with D possibly being TRBD1 (5 bases). The ends were cut back, 4 bases at V and 5 bases at J, with 15 bases in the middle. From germline, CDR1 is SEHNR and CDR2 FQNEAQ (reference sequence). The CDR3 runs 15 residues. The CDR3 DNA reads as TGTGCCAGCAGCTCCCCGGAAGGAGGGGATCAGCCCCAGCATTTT. This encodes CASSSPEGGDQPQHF. Together with reference TRBV7-9 and TRBJ1-5, the CDR3 gives the full variable domain: DTGVSQNPRHKITKRGQNVTFRCDPISEHNRLYWYRQTLGQGPEFLTYFQNEAQLEKSRLLSDRFSAERPKGSFSTLEIQRTEQGDSAMYLCASSSPEGGDQPQHFGDGTRLSIL.

The chain employs TRBV7-3 and TRBJ2-3; D remains unclear. The CDR3 is 12 residues long. With 5 bases removed from V and 6 bases from J, the gap between germline ends came to 9 bases. Per the germline V gene, CDR1 is SGHTA and CDR2 is FQGTGA. DNA for the CDR3: TGTGCCAGCAGCGTCAACGGGGATACGCAGTATTTT. This sequence encodes CASSVNGDTQYF. The full variable domain, completed using reference TRBV7-3 and TRBJ2-3, is GAGVSQTPSNKVTEKGKYVELRCDPISGHTALYWYRQSLGQGPEFLIYFQGTGAADDSGLPNDRFFAVRPEGSVSTLKIQRTERGDSAVYLCASSVNGDTQYFGPGTRLTVL.

This chain connects TRBV5-1 to TRBJ2-7; 8 nucleotides agree with TRBD1. Germline lookup yields CDR1 SGHRS and CDR2 YFSETQ. The V gene end was trimmed by 4 bases and the J gene end by 2 bases; junction bases not matched to a gene: 8. The CDR3 contains 15 residues. The CDR3 protein is CASSPFGTGAYEQYF. DNA of the CDR3: TGCGCCAGCAGCCCCTTTGGGACAGGAGCCTACGAGCAGTACTTC.

The chain is built from TRBV27 and TRBJ1-5, with TRBD1 matching over 8 bases. The CDR3 consists of 15 residues. V trimming: 6 bases; J trimming: 3 bases; junction bases outside the gene matches: 7. Germline V gene data show CDR1 as MNHEY and CDR2 as SMNVEV (reference sequence). The CDR3 DNA reads TGTGCCAGCAGAACCGGGACAGGAGTCAATCAGCCCCAGCATTTT. Encoded protein: CASRTGTGVNQPQHF.